This TCR beta chain was captured by sequencing in a study of T cells after yellow fever vaccination. TCRdb fed the 5' RACE reads into MiXCR, producing one record per CDR3 protein. Of under 500,000 distinct CDR3 sequences in the sample, roughly 20% were seen once. The germline V gene has CDR1 MGHRA and CDR2 YSYEKL. V lost 2 bases and J lost 4; bases outside the gene matches: 3. This CDR3 has 15 residues. The sample was PBMCs, taken before the yellow fever booster vaccination. The TCR originated in a young man who received the YFV17D yellow fever vaccine. The chain recombines TRBV4-1 with TRBJ2-2; 8 bases line up with TRBD2. The CDR3 DNA sequence: TGCGCCAGCAGCCAACTAGCGGGCGGCACCGGGGAGCTGTTTTTT. Its protein is CASSQLAGGTGELFF.